Reported below is one TCR beta chain. Produced via immunoSEQ multiplex PCR; TCRdb's table is partial and in-frame only. The sample contains roughly 7,000 clones, 90% to 96% of which appear only once. This entry is derived from a study of technical replicates of blood from several donors. Per germline, CDR1 MDHEN and CDR2 SYDVKM. The V gene end was trimmed by 5 bases and the J gene end by 4 bases; junction bases not matched to a gene: 5. CDR3 length: 15 residues. The chain recombines TRBV28 with TRBJ1-5; TRBD1 matches 10 bases. The source material was PBMCs. The clonotype comes from a human donor in good health. The CDR3, as DNA: TGTGCCAGCAGTGCCCGGACAGGGGGAAATCAGCCCCAGCATTTT. This sequence encodes CASSARTGGNQPQHF.